Sequencing of this T cell receptor (beta chain) was carried out in a study of Ad26.COV2.S vaccination and SARS-CoV-2 variants. Study summary: Donor was assigned to the Ad26.COV2.S arm of trial COV1001.

The germline V gene has CDR1 SEHNR and CDR2 FQNEAQ (reference sequence). There are 12 residues in the CDR3. Trimming cost V 5 bases and J 8 bases, with 10 bases left between them. As for this clone: The antigen is not known.

Study-wide points: Similar non-spike TCR breadth was observed in recipients of vaccine and of placebo.

Repertoires were generated with immunoSEQ multiplex PCR, while TCRdb's copy carries only in-frame clones and drops some. The repertoire holds about 680,000 clones, with roughly 90% as singletons. Treatment denoted: 15 to 20 received Ad26.COV2.S at low or high dose, single or two shots; roughly five received placebo; per-sample allocation not given. Collection of the samples took place on day 63 after the first injection of vaccine or placebo. Sequencing was performed on peripheral blood, taken in a trial of Ad26.COV2.S vaccine versus placebo. The chain employs TRBV7-9 and TRBJ2-1; D unresolved. The receptor was isolated from a person between 18 and 59 years old who received the Ad26.COV2.S COVID-19 vaccine or a placebo. CDR3 residues: CASSPPEDEQFF. In nucleotides, the CDR3 is TGTGCCAGCAGCCCACCTGAAGATGAGCAGTTCTTC.